The 14 T cell receptor beta chains below all came from one sample that was sequenced in a study of low-dose radiotherapy and immunotherapy resistance in tumors. The authors amplified TCRs for approximately 18 PCR cycles with a constant-region primer and a V-primer adapter. TCRdb re-analysed the reads in MiXCR, keeping a single row per CDR3 protein. The sample contains tens of thousands of distinct CDR3 sequences, about an eighth of which appear only once. Time point described: before trial treatment. Sequencing was performed on PBMCs, taken before treatment. All receptors come from a female donor with ovarian cancer.

In this sample, this clonotype is medium-sized. J is TRBJ1-6 and V is TRBV13; no definite D call. Germline CDR1 and CDR2: PRHDT and FYEKMQ (reference sequence). V was cut by 5 bases and J by 7 bases, with 15 bases left in between. The CDR3 covers 15 residues. The DNA of the CDR3 is TGTGCCAGCAGCCCCACCCGACGGGCAAATTCACCCCTCCACTTT. This encodes CASSPTRRANSPLHF.

This clonotype has ten or more counts. The chain's CDR3 is CASSLPPGGIGSYGYTF. The CDR3 DNA reads TGTGCCAGCAGCCTGCCACCGGGGGGCATCGGTTCTTATGGCTACACCTTC. This chain joins TRBV5-8 and TRBJ1-2; D is perhaps TRBD1 (6 bases). The CDR3 sequence is 17 residues long. Trimming stripped 4 bases from V and 5 bases from J, with 24 bases between. CDR1 SGHTS and CDR2 YDEGEE come from the germline V gene.

This clonotype came up many times. This chain joins TRBV7-9 and TRBJ1-1; no reliable D call. The V and J ends lost 1 base and 2 bases respectively, with 8 bases between them. The CDR3 has 14 amino acids. CDR1 is SEHNR and CDR2 is FQNEAQ in the germline V gene (reference sequence). The CDR3 region has the DNA TGTGCCAGCAGCTTAGATGGGTCAAACACTGAAGCTTTCTTT. This translates into CASSLDGSNTEAFF.

This clonotype was seen at least ten times. J is TRBJ2-7 and V is TRBV28; D is undetermined. Germline assignment: CDR1 MDHEN and CDR2 SYDVKM. CDR3 length: 16 amino acids. The V and J ends lost 4 bases and 2 bases respectively, with 18 bases between them. CDR3 loop: CASSSHAWGTAYEQYF. The CDR3 nucleotides read TGTGCCAGCAGTTCCCACGCTTGGGGTACAGCCTACGAGCAGTACTTC.

On this clonotype itself: A far larger clone is off by one base, so a read error is likely. The chain joins TRBV11-2 to TRBJ2-7; D may be TRBD1 (5 bases). Trimming removed 6 bases from V and 7 bases from J, with 22 bases in between. Germline V gene lookup returns CDR1 SGHAT and CDR2 FQNNGV. CDR3 length: 15 amino acids. CDR3 protein: CASRGIRNRPVEQYF. DNA for the CDR3: TGTGCCAGCAGAGGGATTCGTAACAGGCCAGTGGAGCAGTACTTC.

This clonotype was counted at least ten times. This rearrangement joins TRBV18 to TRBJ1-5; D unclear. V was pared by 1 base and J by 5 bases, with 6 bases between. The CDR3 has 13 residues. Germline assignment: CDR1 KGHSH and CDR2 LQKENI. The CDR3, as DNA: TGTGCCAGCTCACCACACGCCGATCAGCCCCAGCATTTT. Translating gives CASSPHADQPQHF.

There are many counts of this clonotype. This chain connects TRBV9 to TRBJ2-2, with 8 bases identical to TRBD2. With V trimmed by 4 bases and J by 3 bases, 5 bases remained unmatched. Germline-derived CDR1 and CDR2 are SGDLS and YYNGEE. The CDR3 runs 15 residues. The CDR3 spells CASSSSGEYTGELFF. CDR3 sequence (DNA): TGTGCCAGCAGCAGTAGCGGGGAATACACCGGGGAGCTGTTTTTT.

Turning to this clonotype: A far larger clone is off by one base, so a read error is likely. The V gene is TRBV7-9, the J gene TRBJ2-1; no clear D. CDR1 is SEHNR and CDR2 is FQNEAQ in the germline V gene (reference sequence). This CDR3 is 12 amino acids long. The V and J ends lost 5 bases and 10 bases respectively, with 12 bases between them. CDR3 sequence reads: CASSPISYEQFF. The CDR3 DNA reads as TGTGCCAGCAGCCCCATCTCCTACGAGCAGTTCTTC.

This clonotype was seen many times. The chain recombines TRBV10-3 with TRBJ2-7, with 7 bases matching TRBD1. The CDR3 is 13 amino acids. J gave up 5 bases and V 4 bases, and 5 bases lay outside the gene matches. Germline assignment: CDR1 ENHRY and CDR2 SYGVKD. CDR3 region: CAISGTGDHEQYF. The DNA for the CDR3 is TGTGCCATCAGTGGCACAGGGGACCACGAGCAGTACTTC.

At least ten counts were recorded for this clonotype. The chain joins TRBV2 to TRBJ2-3; possibly TRBD1 for D (5 bases). There are 16 residues in the CDR3. V lost 8 bases and J 4 bases, leaving 22 bases between the germline ends. The germline CDR1 and CDR2 sequences are SNHLY and FYNNEI. Here the CDR3 DNA reads TGTGCCAGCCGGCGGCTTGCAGGGTTCAGCGCAGATACGCAGTATTTT. It specifies CASRRLAGFSADTQYF.

As for this clonotype: A far larger clone is one nucleotide away, so this likely arose from a read error. The V and J genes are TRBV5-6 and TRBJ2-7, with 10 bases that match TRBD1. In germline, CDR1 is SGHDT, CDR2 YYEEEE. J lost 7 bases, V lost 3 bases, and 10 bases had no gene match. CDR3 length equals 15 residues. CDR3 bases: TGTGCCAGCAGCTCCCGGGACAGGGGCTTCAATGAGCAGTACTTC. Protein product: CASSSRDRGFNEQYF.

This clonotype was counted many times. The chain combines TRBV6-6 with TRBJ1-1, with D hard to call. The CDR3 totals 13 residues. Germline V gives CDR1 MNHNY, CDR2 SVGAGI (reference sequence). Trimming removed 7 bases at V and 1 base at J, with 10 bases between. Here the CDR3 DNA reads TGTGCCAGCACCCTAGACGGGAACACTGAAGCTTTCTTT. Encoded protein: CASTLDGNTEAFF.

This clonotype has at least ten counts. This rearrangement joins TRBV20-1 to TRBJ2-2; TRBD2 matches 8 bases. The CDR3 consists of 16 residues. V lost 2 bases and J lost 6; bases outside the gene matches: 11. The germline V gene has CDR1 DFQATT and CDR2 SNEGSKA (reference sequence). This CDR3 is CSARTGTSVRAGELFF. The CDR3 coding sequence is TGCAGTGCTAGAACGGGGACTAGTGTCAGGGCCGGGGAGCTGTTTTTT.

This sequence joins TRBV5-6 and TRBJ2-7, with TRBD1 matching over 12 bases. In germline, CDR1 is SGHDT, CDR2 YYEEEE. The V segment lost 4 bases and the J segment 3 bases; nucleotides outside the gene matches: 5. This CDR3 spans 15 amino acids. Written as DNA, the CDR3 is TGTGCCAGCAGCCCCCGGGACAGGGGGCTCTACGAGCAGTACTTC. Its translation is CASSPRDRGLYEQYF.